What follows is one T cell receptor (beta chain) and its context. These data come from a study of blood T cell repertoires in COVID-19. The wider study: Whether acute or convalescent, the COVID-19 samples came from the United States, Italy and Spain.

This study enrolled people aged roughly 18 to 100 from approximately 25 US geographic areas. Donors were grouped by their self-reported clinical history. Methods used by the authors: Reference gene primer amplification gave estimated nucleated cell counts. Profiled with immunoSEQ multiplex PCR; TCRdb holds only in-frame clones, not every one. V and J calls and clone size are given by that table; D and trimming were obtained from the DNA. The top ten hold about 3.5% of the sample, which has approximately 200,000 clones, roughly 88% seen once. The sequenced sample consisted of PBMCs or T cells enriched from blood (not recorded which). This TCR came from a woman in her 30s who had been exposed to COVID-19.

This CDR3 reads CASSPSGTRIHNEQFF. The CDR3 DNA sequence: TGTGCCAGCAGTCCCTCCGGGACTAGAATCCACAATGAGCAGTTCTTC. This chain joins TRBV28 and TRBJ2-1; TRBD2 aligns across 8 bases. Trimming removed 5 bases from V and 5 bases from J; junction bases left unmatched: 11. The CDR3 totals 16 residues. From germline, CDR1 is MDHEN and CDR2 SYDVKM.